Presented here are 24 T cell receptor beta chains from one specimen sequenced in a study of blood T cell repertoires in COVID-19. Using immunoSEQ multiplex PCR, the repertoire was profiled, and TCRdb retains in-frame clones only, with some absent. Here the sample spans under 300,000 clones, approximately 82% being singletons. Sequencing used peripheral blood. The receptors were sampled from a man in his 60s who had recovered from COVID-19.

The chain combines TRBV19 with TRBJ1-5; 7 bases map to TRBD1. Per germline, CDR1 LNHDA and CDR2 SQIVND (reference sequence). V gave up 6 bases and J gave up 3 bases; unmatched junction bases: 8. This CDR3 has 15 residues. In DNA, the CDR3 is TGTGCCAGTAGCACCGGACAGGATTTCAATCAGCCCCAGCATTTT. It yields the protein CASSTGQDFNQPQHF.

This clone was recorded once. The chain has TRBV30 and TRBJ1-5; D gene ambiguous. Trimming stripped 1 base from V and 3 bases from J, with 7 bases between. The CDR3 loop spans 13 amino acids. Per the germline V gene, CDR1 is GTSNPN and CDR2 is SVGIG (reference sequence). Here the CDR3 reads CAWSGASNQPQHF. In DNA form, the CDR3 reads TGTGCCTGGAGTGGGGCCTCCAATCAGCCCCAGCATTTT.

The chain joins TRBV11-3 to TRBJ2-7, with TRBD2 identical over 9 bases. CDR3 length equals 16 residues. Germline V gene sequence: CDR1 SGHNT, CDR2 YENEEA. Unmatched junction bases numbered 6, after V lost 0 bases and J lost 3 bases. The DNA for the CDR3 is TGTGCCAGCAGCTTAGATTTTGAGCGGGAGGACTACGAGCAGTACTTC. It translates to CASSLDFEREDYEQYF.

The J gene is TRBJ2-2, the V gene TRBV5-4, with 7 nucleotides matching TRBD2. The CDR3 loop spans 17 amino acids. Germline loops: CDR1 SGHNT, CDR2 YYREEE (reference sequence). With 4 bases clipped from V and 0 bases from J, the junction kept 9 bases outside the gene matches. The CDR3: CASSPLGGGTNTGELFF. The CDR3 DNA reads as TGTGCCAGCAGCCCGCTGGGGGGGGGAACGAACACCGGGGAGCTGTTTTTT.

The V call is TRBV7-8, the J call TRBJ2-7; TRBD2 might be the D (6 bases). CDR3 length: 15 amino acids. Trimming left V 7 bases short and J 0 bases short, with 16 bases between. Germline values: CDR1 SGHVS, CDR2 FQNEAQ. The DNA for the CDR3 is TGTGCCAGCATGGGAGCGGGCTGGTACTCCTACGAGCAGTACTTC. This sequence encodes CASMGAGWYSYEQYF.

The rearrangement links TRBV19 to TRBJ2-7; tentative D call: TRBD1 (6 bases). Trimming removed 7 bases from V and 0 bases from J, with 16 bases in between. Germline V lookup: CDR1 LNHDA, CDR2 SQIVND (reference sequence). This CDR3 has 15 residues. This chain's CDR3 is CASKRETGFSYEQYF. The CDR3 DNA sequence: TGTGCCAGTAAGAGGGAGACAGGCTTCTCCTACGAGCAGTACTTC.

This clone was recorded once. The chain employs TRBV2 and TRBJ1-5; D not certain. Between the trimmed V and J ends, which lost 7 bases and 7 bases, there was a span of 14 bases. CDR1 SNHLY and CDR2 FYNNEI come from the germline V gene. This CDR3 region has 13 residues. CDR3 DNA: TGTGCCAGCAATCTGCGCACGGTGCAGCCCCAGCATTTT. Its translation is CASNLRTVQPQHF.

The rearrangement uses TRBV3-1 (or the pseudogene TRBV3-2) and TRBJ1-1; no definite D call. Deletions cut 1 base from V and 7 bases from J, with 16 bases between. Germline CDR1 and CDR2: LGHDT and YNNKEL (reference sequence). CDR3 length: 15 amino acids. CDR3 region: CASSQGSPRLVEAFF. The DNA for the CDR3 is TGTGCCAGCAGCCAAGGGAGCCCAAGGCTGGTTGAAGCTTTCTTT.

V is TRBV9 and J is TRBJ2-6; 10 nucleotides match TRBD1. CDR1 and CDR2 from the germline V gene are SGDLS and YYNGEE. The CDR3 loop spans 19 amino acids. With V trimmed by 4 bases and J by 4 bases, 14 bases remained unmatched. The chain's CDR3 is CASSTRPGQGLAGANVLTF. In DNA, the CDR3 is TGTGCCAGCAGCACAAGACCGGGACAGGGGCTCGCCGGGGCCAACGTCCTGACTTTC.

This rearrangement joins TRBV10-2 to TRBJ1-1, with 9 bases lining up with TRBD1. Trimming cost V 0 bases and J 6 bases; bases outside gene matches: 11. Germline V gives CDR1 WSHSY, CDR2 SAAADI. The CDR3 is 17 amino acids. CDR3 amino acids: CASSESADRGWSAEAFF. In DNA form, the CDR3 reads TGCGCCAGCAGTGAGTCGGCGGACAGGGGTTGGAGCGCTGAAGCTTTCTTT.

The genes are TRBV12-3 or TRBV12-4 and TRBJ2-2; D unclear. The CDR3 totals 11 residues. The V end was cut by 4 bases, the J end by 7 bases, with 4 bases between. The CDR3 DNA reads TGTGCCAGCAGTTCACACGGGGAGCTGTTTTTT. The encoded protein is CASSSHGELFF.

The V gene is TRBV3-1 (or the pseudogene TRBV3-2), the J gene TRBJ2-5; 11 bases are shared with TRBD1. This CDR3 contains 16 residues. Germline CDR1 is LGHDT and CDR2 is YNNKEL (reference sequence). Trimming at V came to 5 bases and at J to 2 bases, leaving 7 bases not matched to a gene. The CDR3 spells CASSTGTGGIQETQYF. The CDR3 nucleotides read TGTGCCAGCAGCACCGGGACAGGGGGGATACAAGAGACCCAGTACTTC.

This chain links TRBV7-2 with TRBJ2-3, with 9 bases fitting TRBD2. Germline lookup yields CDR1 SGHTA and CDR2 FQGNSA. Unmatched junction bases numbered 12, after V lost 6 bases and J lost 5 bases. This CDR3 has 16 residues. The CDR3 region is CASRYGGGLAIDTQYF. CDR3 sequence (DNA): TGTGCCAGCAGATACGGGGGGGGACTAGCAATAGATACGCAGTATTTT.

The chain is built from TRBV5-1 and TRBJ1-6; possible D gene TRBD1, 5 bases. Germline V gene sequence: CDR1 SGHRS, CDR2 YFSETQ. CDR3 length: 16 residues. V lost 0 bases, J lost 5 bases, and 12 bases lay in between. The CDR3 DNA sequence: TGCGCCAGCAGCTTGGGTCGGGGGAACAATAATTCACCCCTCCACTTT. This codes for CASSLGRGNNNSPLHF.

V and J are TRBV7-9 and TRBJ2-2, with 7 bases that match TRBD1. The CDR3 contains 16 residues. The junction had 5 bases not matched to a gene; V was cut back by 4 bases and J by 0 bases. Germline-derived CDR1 and CDR2 are SEHNR and FQNEAQ (reference sequence). The CDR3 sequence is CASSSRDSANTGELFF. CDR3 sequence (DNA): TGTGCCAGCAGCTCCCGGGACAGCGCGAACACCGGGGAGCTGTTTTTT.

The table lists this clone with a count of one. The rearrangement links TRBV3-1 (or the pseudogene TRBV3-2) to TRBJ2-2, with 9 nucleotides matching TRBD1. The CDR3 length is 16 residues. Germline V CDR1 and CDR2: LGHDT, YNNKEL (reference sequence). Trimming took 3 bases from V and 6 from J; bases not matched to a gene: 8. The CDR3 sequence: CASSQHTGTGSGELFF. Written as DNA, the CDR3 is TGTGCCAGCAGCCAGCACACCGGGACAGGGTCCGGGGAGCTGTTTTTT.

The rearrangement uses TRBV4-1 and TRBJ2-2, with 7 bases fitting TRBD1. The CDR3 totals 15 residues. CDR1 and CDR2 from the germline V gene are MGHRA and YSYEKL. The trim removed 0 bases at V and 8 bases at J, leaving 6 bases unmatched. CDR3 region: CASSQEGTVRGELFF. CDR3 DNA: TGCGCCAGCAGCCAAGAAGGGACAGTTCGTGGGGAGCTGTTTTTT.

This clone was observed once. The V gene is TRBV28, the J gene TRBJ1-1; D may be TRBD1 (5 bases). This CDR3 is 15 amino acids long. V was clipped by 2 bases and J by 9 bases, with 19 bases between them. CDR1 is MDHEN and CDR2 is SYDVKM in the germline V gene. CDR3 sequence reads: CASSLGGARADKAFF. DNA for the CDR3: TGTGCCAGCAGTTTAGGAGGGGCCAGGGCGGATAAAGCTTTCTTT. The complete variable domain, with remaining parts taken from reference TRBV28 and TRBJ1-1, reads DVKVTQSSRYLVKRTGEKVFLECVQDMDHENMFWYRQDPGLGLRLIYFSYDVKMKEKGDIPEGYSVSREKKERFSLILESASTNQTSMYLCASSLGGARADKAFFGQGTRLTVV.

The genes are TRBV11-2 and TRBJ2-3, with a possible D match to TRBD2 (6 bases). The CDR3 length is 15 residues. The V end was cut by 5 bases, the J end by 0 bases, with 12 bases between. In germline, CDR1 is SGHAT, CDR2 FQNNGV. CDR3 nucleotides: TGTGCCAGCAGCCCATGGGGGGACAGCACAGATACGCAGTATTTT. Translated: CASSPWGDSTDTQYF.

This sequence joins TRBV5-1 and TRBJ1-6; 10 positions agree with TRBD1. V lost 0 bases, J lost 8 bases, and 2 bases stayed unmatched. The CDR3 runs 15 residues. The V gene's germline CDR1 is SGHRS and CDR2 YFSETQ. As DNA, the CDR3 is TGCGCCAGCAGCTTGGCCGGGACAGGGGATTCACCCCTCCACTTT. It is translated as CASSLAGTGDSPLHF. The entire variable domain, with the rest obtained from reference TRBV5-1 and TRBJ1-6, is as follows: KAGVTQTPRYLIKTRGQQVTLSCSPISGHRSVSWYQQTPGQGLQFLFEYFSETQRNKGNFPGRFSGRQFSNSRSEMNVSTLELGDSALYLCASSLAGTGDSPLHFGNGTRLTVT.

The chain uses TRBV6-5 and TRBJ1-1; weak D call: TRBD1 (5 bases). The germline V and J ends were trimmed by 6 bases and 2 bases, with 13 bases remaining between them. The CDR3 length is 14 residues. Germline V gene data show CDR1 as MNHEY and CDR2 as SVGAGI. In DNA, the CDR3 is TGTGCCAGCAGGCTACAGGTTATTAACACTGAAGCTTTCTTT. This encodes CASRLQVINTEAFF.

The chain links TRBV25-1 to TRBJ1-1; TRBD1 matches at 12 bases. CDR1 and CDR2 from the germline V gene are MGHDK and SYGVNS. V trimming: 1 base; J trimming: 5 bases; junction bases outside the gene matches: 11. The CDR3 loop spans 18 amino acids. CDR3 protein: CASSESIGGQGARTEAFF. CDR3 bases: TGTGCCAGCAGTGAATCTATCGGGGGACAGGGGGCGCGTACTGAAGCTTTCTTT.

The chain recombines TRBV12-3 or TRBV12-4 with TRBJ1-1, with TRBD1 as a possible D gene (6 bases). This CDR3 comprises 13 residues. Deletions cut 4 bases from V and 3 bases from J, with 9 bases between. CDR3 DNA: TGTGCCAGCAGTTCACAGGGCCACACTGAAGCTTTCTTT. Amino acid sequence: CASSSQGHTEAFF.

This chain uses TRBV2 with TRBJ2-7; TRBD2 is a possible D gene (6 bases). Germline V gene sequence: CDR1 SNHLY, CDR2 FYNNEI. V lost 2 bases to trimming and J lost 6 bases, with 8 bases between them. CDR3 size: 12 residues. The CDR3 DNA is TGTGCCAGCAGTGAAAACGGGGGCGAGCAGTACTTC. It encodes CASSENGGEQYF. Filled out from reference TRBV2 and TRBJ2-7, the complete variable domain reads EPEVTQTPSHQVTQMGQEVILRCVPISNHLYFYWYRQILGQKVEFLVSFYNNEISEKSEIFDDQFSVERPDGSNFTLKIRSTKLEDSAMYFCASSENGGEQYFGPGTRLTVT.